This paragraph reports one T cell receptor beta chain. Antigen unknown. V was pared by 1 base and J by 2 bases, with 9 bases between. This CDR3 spans 14 amino acids. Germline V gene sequence: CDR1 SGHRS, CDR2 YFSETQ. The sample belongs to a study of OX40 agonist ivuxolimab in advanced cancers. The study, taken as a whole, reports: People who partly responded at 0.1-3.0 mg/kg had some of the least clonal expansion seen.

The repertoire was sequenced with immunoSEQ multiplex PCR; TCRdb's copy has only in-frame clones and lacks some. The repertoire includes tens of thousands of clones, about 88% of them detected once, and more than 0.25% sits in the top ten. The sequence derives from an adult with an advanced solid tumor such as melanoma, head and neck, liver or kidney cancer. Sequences were derived from CD4+ or CD8+ T cells sorted from blood, sampled in a trial of the OX40 agonist ivuxolimab. The genes are TRBV5-1 and TRBJ1-1; no clear D gene. In nucleotides, the CDR3 is TGCGCCAGCAGCTTGAGTCCGGGAAACACTGAAGCTTTCTTT. Amino acid sequence: CASSLSPGNTEAFF.